Listed here are 8 T cell receptor beta chains from one sample, sequenced in a study of blood T cells in healthy people across ages. A second PCR, run for about 6 to 12 cycles, used a sample-barcoded 5' primer plus a J-beta primer mix. MiXCR, applied by TCRdb to the 5' RACE reads, yields one record per CDR3 protein. The sample holds around 900,000 distinct CDR3 sequences, around 54% seen once. Sequencing was carried out using blood. Receptors were obtained from a woman in her sixties in good health.

The chain recombines TRBV20-1 with TRBJ2-7, with D maybe TRBD1 (7 bases). V lost 2 bases and J 7 bases, leaving 24 bases between the germline ends. Per the germline V gene, CDR1 is DFQATT and CDR2 is SNEGSKA (reference sequence). CDR3 length: 16 residues. The CDR3 here is CSARPFEAGGYNEQYF. CDR3 nucleotide sequence: TGCAGTGCTAGACCCTTTGAGGCAGGGGGGTACAATGAGCAGTACTTC.

Details on this clonotype: A much more abundant neighbour one base away suggests this may be a read error. The chain links TRBV7-3 to TRBJ2-1, with D uncertain. Trimming pared 1 base from V and 8 bases from J, leaving 15 bases between. There are 15 residues in the CDR3. Germline CDR1 SGHTA, CDR2 FQGTGA. Here the CDR3 DNA reads TGTGCCAGCAGCTTAATGTATCGCCCATTTGATGAGCAGTTCTTC. Amino acid sequence: CASSLMYRPFDEQFF.

The chain employs TRBV20-1 and TRBJ2-3; 11 bases fit TRBD1. Germline V gives CDR1 DFQATT, CDR2 SNEGSKA (reference sequence). V lost 6 bases, J lost 2 bases, and 13 bases stayed unmatched. This CDR3 comprises 17 residues. For the CDR3, the DNA is TGCAGTGCCCCCGGGGGACAGGGGGTCCCCTCCACAGATACGCAGTATTTT. It translates to CSAPGGQGVPSTDTQYF.

CDR3 region: CASSLNMNTEAFF. CDR3 bases: TGTGCCAGCAGCTTGAACATGAACACTGAAGCTTTCTTT. The rearrangement links TRBV5-6 to TRBJ1-1; no clear D. Germline V gene data show CDR1 as SGHDT and CDR2 as YYEEEE. The ends were cut back, 1 base at V and 0 bases at J, with 4 bases in the middle. The CDR3 is 13 residues long.

J is TRBJ2-5 and V is TRBV25-1, with D uncertain. Germline-derived CDR1 and CDR2 are MGHDK and SYGVNS. There are 14 residues in the CDR3. The V gene lost 1 base and the J gene lost 2 bases, with 8 bases spanning the gap. Here the CDR3 reads CASSESSAQETQYF. The CDR3, as DNA: TGTGCCAGCAGTGAATCGTCAGCACAAGAGACCCAGTACTTC.

About this clonotype: The junction departs from germline at one end; a sequencing error may be responsible. The chain combines TRBV5-1 with TRBJ2-1; 8 bases align to TRBD2. CDR3 length: 17 amino acids. From germline, CDR1 is SGHRS and CDR2 YFSETQ. CDR3 amino acids: CACSLAVAGSSYNEQFF. CDR3 DNA: TGCGCCTGCAGCTTGGCGGTAGCGGGGTCCTCCTACAATGAGCAGTTCTTC. The complete variable domain, with remaining parts taken from reference TRBV5-1 and TRBJ2-1, reads KAGVTQTPRYLIKTRGQQVTLSCSPISGHRSVSWYQQTPGQGLQFLFEYFSETQRNKGNFPGRFSGRQFSNSRSEMNVSTLELGDSALYLCACSLAVAGSSYNEQFFGPGTRLTVL.

The chain employs TRBV27 and TRBJ2-5; 11 bases are a match to TRBD2. The CDR3 loop spans 16 amino acids. The V gene's germline CDR1 is MNHEY and CDR2 SMNVEV (reference sequence). The V segment lost 5 bases and the J segment 1 base; nucleotides outside the gene matches: 6. CDR3 loop: CASSPGTSGFQETQYF. CDR3 DNA sequence: TGTGCCAGCAGTCCTGGGACTAGCGGTTTCCAAGAGACCCAGTACTTC.

The gene calls are TRBV4-1 and TRBJ2-7; D ambiguous. Germline lookup yields CDR1 MGHRA and CDR2 YSYEKL. The CDR3 contains 15 residues. The V and J ends lost 1 base and 0 bases respectively, with 10 bases between them. The CDR3 DNA reads TGCGCCAGCAGCCAAGGACATGGCAGCTCCTACGAGCAGTACTTC. It is translated as CASSQGHGSSYEQYF.